Listed here are 25 T cell receptor beta chains from one sample, sequenced in a study of blood T cell repertoires in COVID-19. The table came from immunoSEQ multiplex PCR; TCRdb's copy has only in-frame clones and leaves some out. The sample carries 110,000 to 150,000 clones, around 85% recorded once. The sample taken for sequencing was PBMCs or T cells enriched from blood (not recorded which). These receptors were taken from a woman aged 40 to 50 who had recovered from COVID-19.

This chain uses TRBV19 with TRBJ1-5; 8 positions agree with TRBD1. Unmatched junction bases numbered 4, after V lost 3 bases and J lost 3 bases. Germline CDR1 is LNHDA and CDR2 is SQIVND (reference sequence). This CDR3 is 15 amino acids long. CDR3 DNA sequence: TGTGCCAGTAGTATCAACAGGGGGGTCAATCAGCCCCAGCATTTT. This codes for CASSINRGVNQPQHF. The full variable domain, in which reference TRBV19 and TRBJ1-5 provide the parts outside the CDR3, is DGGITQSPKYLFRKEGQNVTLSCEQNLNHDAMYWYRQDPGQGLRLIYYSQIVNDFQKGDIAEGYSVSREKKESFPLTVTSAQKNPTAFYLCASSINRGVNQPQHFGDGTRLSIL.

J is TRBJ2-1 and V is TRBV6-4; 9 positions agree with TRBD1. The CDR3 spans 15 residues. With 5 bases clipped from V and 3 bases from J, the junction kept 5 bases outside the gene matches. Germline V gives CDR1 MRHNA, CDR2 SNTAGT. DNA for the CDR3: TGTGCCAGCAGTTCCGGGACAGGGAGCTACAATGAGCAGTTCTTC. This gives the protein CASSSGTGSYNEQFF.

The rearrangement uses TRBV19 and TRBJ2-2; TRBD1 matches at 7 bases. Germline-derived CDR1 and CDR2 are LNHDA and SQIVND (reference sequence). This CDR3 contains 17 residues. J was trimmed by 4 bases and V by 1 base; bases with no gene match: 9. The CDR3 nucleotides are TGTGCCAGTAGTATAGCAGCTGACAGGGCCGGCACCGGGGAGCTGTTTTTT. Its translation: CASSIAADRAGTGELFF.

This clone has only one observation. The rearrangement uses TRBV5-1 and TRBJ1-1; TRBD1 matches 7 bases. The CDR3 is made up of 15 amino acids. V dropped 4 bases and J dropped 1; count of bases not matched to a gene: 7. The germline gives CDR1 SGHRS, CDR2 YFSETQ. CDR3: CASSGGTVSNTEAFF. CDR3 DNA: TGCGCCAGCAGCGGGGGGACAGTATCGAACACTGAAGCTTTCTTT.

The CDR3, as DNA: TGTGCCAGCAGCTTGGCCGGACAGTACAATGAGCAGTTCTTC. It yields the protein CASSLAGQYNEQFF. V is TRBV5-4 and J is TRBJ2-1; perhaps TRBD1 as D (6 bases). The V end lost 0 bases, the J end lost 4 bases, and 8 bases lay between the germline ends. Germline values: CDR1 SGHNT, CDR2 YYREEE (reference sequence). This CDR3 spans 14 amino acids.

The chain uses TRBV29-1 and TRBJ2-2; possibly TRBD2 for D (6 bases). The V gene's germline CDR1 is SQVTM and CDR2 ANQGSEA. This CDR3 has 13 residues. Trimming took 7 bases from V and 5 from J, leaving 14 bases between them. CDR3 in amino acids: CSATRAGTGELFF. The CDR3 bases are TGCAGCGCCACTAGGGCGGGAACCGGGGAGCTGTTTTTT.

This chain joins TRBV10-3 and TRBJ2-1, with D hard to call. CDR3 length: 16 amino acids. Trimming cost V 1 base and J 0 bases, with 10 bases left between them. Germline V gene lookup returns CDR1 ENHRY and CDR2 SYGVKD. The CDR3: CAISEYPVVSYNEQFF. The CDR3, as DNA: TGTGCCATCAGTGAGTATCCAGTGGTCTCCTACAATGAGCAGTTCTTC.

The chain employs TRBV19 and TRBJ2-2; weak D call: TRBD1 (6 bases). This CDR3 contains 13 residues. Trimming left V 6 bases short and J 7 bases short, with 12 bases between. The germline V gene has CDR1 LNHDA and CDR2 SQIVND (reference sequence). The CDR3 bases are TGTGCCAGTAGCCCACAGGGTGGCGGGGAGCTGTTTTTT. It encodes CASSPQGGGELFF.

This clone was counted a single time. CDR3 bases: TGTGCCAGCTCAAGGGACTCTGGGAACACTGAAGCTTTCTTT. Its protein is CASSRDSGNTEAFF. V usage is TRBV18 and J usage is TRBJ1-1; D might be TRBD1 (5 bases). Trimming left V 5 bases short and J 1 base short, with 11 bases between. Germline CDR1 KGHSH, CDR2 LQKENI. The CDR3 has 14 amino acids. The full variable domain, its missing parts supplied by reference TRBV18 and TRBJ1-1, is NAGVMQNPRHLVRRRGQEARLRCSPMKGHSHVYWYRQLPEEGLKFMVYLQKENIIDESGMPKERFSAEFPKEGPSILRIQQVVRGDSAAYFCASSRDSGNTEAFFGQGTRLTVV.

V usage is TRBV5-1 and J usage is TRBJ2-1; TRBD2 matches at 12 bases. This CDR3 has 18 residues. The ends lost 0 bases at V and 7 bases at J; junction bases unmatched: 11. The germline V gene encodes CDR1 SGHRS and CDR2 YFSETQ. Written as DNA, the CDR3 is TGCGCCAGCAGCTTGGCTAACCTAGCGGGAGGGTCGATGAATGAGCAGTTCTTC. It yields the protein CASSLANLAGGSMNEQFF.

The chain employs TRBV5-1 and TRBJ2-7, with D possibly TRBD2 on 5 matching bases. Germline V CDR1 and CDR2: SGHRS, YFSETQ. V was shortened by 0 bases and J by 2 bases, with 15 bases between the two germline ends. CDR3 size: 16 residues. The CDR3 DNA sequence: TGCGCCAGCAGCTTGGAGGTTGGGGTGGAGGCCTACGAGCAGTACTTC. Protein: CASSLEVGVEAYEQYF. The full variable domain, completed using reference TRBV5-1 and TRBJ2-7, is KAGVTQTPRYLIKTRGQQVTLSCSPISGHRSVSWYQQTPGQGLQFLFEYFSETQRNKGNFPGRFSGRQFSNSRSEMNVSTLELGDSALYLCASSLEVGVEAYEQYFGPGTRLTVT.

Ten or more counts support this clone. Here the CDR3 reads CASSAVRGSEKLFF. In nucleotides, the CDR3 is TGTGCCAGCAGCGCTGTGCGGGGGAGTGAAAAACTGTTTTTT. This chain joins TRBV3-1 (or the pseudogene TRBV3-2) and TRBJ1-4, with a tentative D call TRBD1 (5 bases). Between the trimmed V and J ends, which lost 5 bases and 7 bases, there was a span of 14 bases. The CDR3 length is 14 residues. Germline V gene sequence: CDR1 LGHDT, CDR2 YNNKEL (reference sequence).

The chain joins TRBV27 to TRBJ1-4; D might be TRBD1 (5 bases). The CDR3 is made up of 12 amino acids. Germline lookup yields CDR1 MNHEY and CDR2 SMNVEV (reference sequence). V shed 3 bases and J shed 12 bases, with 11 bases lying between them. In DNA, the CDR3 is TGTGCCAGCAGTTTTGGGGCTGGGGAACTGTTTTTT. It encodes CASSFGAGELFF.

CDR3 bases: TGTGCCACCAGCAGAGAGTCCCGGTTTAATGAAAAACTGTTTTTT. Its translation: CATSRESRFNEKLFF. The chain carries TRBV15 and TRBJ1-4; the D is unclear. The ends were cut back, 0 bases at V and 4 bases at J, with 9 bases in the middle. This CDR3 spans 15 amino acids. Germline CDR1 and CDR2: LNHNV and YYDKDF (reference sequence). Drawing the rest from reference TRBV15 and TRBJ1-4, the complete variable domain is DAMVIQNPRYQVTQFGKPVTLSCSQTLNHNVMYWYQQKSSQAPKLLFHYYDKDFNNEADTPDNFQSRRPNTSFCFLDIRSPGLGDTAMYLCATSRESRFNEKLFFGSGTQLSVL.

J is TRBJ1-2 and V is TRBV30, with TRBD1 identical over 7 bases. The V gene's germline CDR1 is GTSNPN and CDR2 SVGIG (reference sequence). There are 12 residues in the CDR3. CDR3 nucleotide sequence: TGTGAGATTCGGGACAGAGGGAATGGCTACACCTTC. It is translated as CEIRDRGNGYTF.

The genes are TRBV2 and TRBJ2-3; D might be TRBD2 (8 bases). V shed 8 bases and J shed 6 bases, with 18 bases lying between them. Germline CDR1 reads SNHLY; CDR2 reads FYNNEI. The CDR3 extends over 14 amino acids. CDR3 bases: TGTGCCAGCGTGGGACTAGGGGGCGGGGATACGCAGTATTTT. It codes for CASVGLGGGDTQYF. Full variable domain (remainder filled in from reference TRBV2 and TRBJ2-3): EPEVTQTPSHQVTQMGQEVILRCVPISNHLYFYWYRQILGQKVEFLVSFYNNEISEKSEIFDDQFSVERPDGSNFTLKIRSTKLEDSAMYFCASVGLGGGDTQYFGPGTRLTVL.

The rearrangement joins TRBV9 to TRBJ1-1; D gene unclear. Germline CDR1 SGDLS, CDR2 YYNGEE. CDR3 size: 15 residues. Between the trimmed V and J ends, which lost 3 bases and 1 base, there was a span of 13 bases. CDR3 amino acids: CASSAAGRENTEAFF. Here the CDR3 DNA reads TGTGCCAGCAGCGCGGCCGGGCGGGAGAACACTGAAGCTTTCTTT.

The rearrangement uses TRBV30 and TRBJ2-3; TRBD2 matches 9 bases. The CDR3 contains 15 residues. Germline values: CDR1 GTSNPN, CDR2 SVGIG (reference sequence). The ends lost 5 bases at V and 2 bases at J; junction bases unmatched: 8. As DNA, the CDR3 is TGTGCCTGGGGGGGGGCTAGCGGGACCACAGATACGCAGTATTTT. Its translation: CAWGGASGTTDTQYF. Looking up the rest from reference TRBV30 and TRBJ2-3 gives the full variable domain: SQTIHQWPATLVQPVGSPLSLECTVEGTSNPNLYWYRQAAGRGLQLLFYSVGIGQISSEVPQNLSASRPQDRQFILSSKKLLLSDSGFYLCAWGGASGTTDTQYFGPGTRLTVL.

This chain uses TRBV14 with TRBJ1-6, with D perhaps TRBD1 (6 bases). Trimming stripped 8 bases from V and 4 bases from J, with 15 bases between. Germline CDR1 SGHDN, CDR2 FVKESK. This CDR3 contains 15 residues. The CDR3 DNA sequence: TGTGCCAGCTGCGGGGGCAGCAATTATAATTCACCCCTCCACTTT. This gives the protein CASCGGSNYNSPLHF.

The gene calls are TRBV9 and TRBJ2-1; TRBD1 is a possible D gene (5 bases). The germline V and J ends were trimmed by 4 bases and 4 bases, with 15 bases remaining between them. This CDR3 contains 15 residues. The V gene's germline CDR1 is SGDLS and CDR2 YYNGEE. CDR3 nucleotide sequence: TGTGCCAGCAGCCCCGGACATGGAAGTTACAATGAGCAGTTCTTC. Translation gives CASSPGHGSYNEQFF.

The chain links TRBV7-8 to TRBJ2-5, with a weak D call TRBD2 (5 bases). Trimming pared 5 bases from V and 5 bases from J, leaving 21 bases between. This CDR3 is 16 amino acids long. Germline values: CDR1 SGHVS, CDR2 FQNEAQ. CDR3 DNA sequence: TGTGCCAGCAGCCAGCGGCGTCACCAAGGCGGGGAGACCCAGTACTTC. This gives the protein CASSQRRHQGGETQYF.

This clone was picked up one time. V usage is TRBV19 and J usage is TRBJ1-5, with D maybe TRBD1 (5 bases). Germline V gene data show CDR1 as LNHDA and CDR2 as SQIVND (reference sequence). This CDR3 is built from 15 residues. V lost 7 bases and J lost 1, with 14 bases in between. As DNA, the CDR3 is TGTGCCAGTACCCAGGCGCAGGGAAGCAATCAGCCCCAGCATTTT. It specifies CASTQAQGSNQPQHF. The whole variable domain, filled in from reference TRBV19 and TRBJ1-5, reads DGGITQSPKYLFRKEGQNVTLSCEQNLNHDAMYWYRQDPGQGLRLIYYSQIVNDFQKGDIAEGYSVSREKKESFPLTVTSAQKNPTAFYLCASTQAQGSNQPQHFGDGTRLSIL.

A few counts support this clone. The chain recombines TRBV5-8 with TRBJ1-6; the match to TRBD1 covers 7 bases. V lost 3 bases and J lost 10; bases outside the gene matches: 7. Germline loops: CDR1 SGHTS, CDR2 YDEGEE. This CDR3 comprises 14 residues. DNA for the CDR3: TGTGCCAGCAGCTCCCGGGACAGAAGATCACCCCTCCACTTT. Translated: CASSSRDRRSPLHF.

This chain connects TRBV12-3 or TRBV12-4 to TRBJ2-1; no clear D. The CDR3 extends over 12 amino acids. V was pared by 5 bases and J by 6 bases, with 8 bases between. The CDR3 is CASSLPLNEQFF. DNA of the CDR3: TGTGCCAGCAGTCTACCCCTCAATGAGCAGTTCTTC.

This clone was detected only a few times. The V call is TRBV19, the J call TRBJ1-2; TRBD1 matches at 7 bases. The germline V gene has CDR1 LNHDA and CDR2 SQIVND (reference sequence). The CDR3 consists of 16 residues. J lost 2 bases, V lost 6 bases, and 12 bases had no gene match. The CDR3: CASSPRGSGGNYGYTF. CDR3 in DNA: TGTGCCAGTAGCCCCAGGGGGTCTGGCGGGAACTATGGCTACACCTTC.